The 21 T cell receptor beta chains in this list originate from one sample, sequenced in a study of T cell responses to AZD1222 COVID-19 vaccine. Some clones are missing from TCRdb's copy, which holds only in-frame ones; the method was immunoSEQ multiplex PCR. The top ten clones hold 9.5% to 15% of a sample with approximately 120,000 clones, over 75% of them seen once. The sample here was peripheral blood, taken on day 0 of MenACWY control vaccination. The receptors were gathered from an adult in good health.

The chain recombines TRBV9 with TRBJ2-1, with 10 bases that match TRBD2. J lost 0 bases, V lost 3 bases, and 9 bases had no gene match. CDR3 length equals 18 residues. Germline V lookup: CDR1 SGDLS, CDR2 YYNGEE. CDR3 DNA sequence: TGTGCCAGCAGCGAGACTAGCGGGCGCCGGTTCTCCTACAATGAGCAGTTCTTC. Translation gives CASSETSGRRFSYNEQFF.

The J gene is TRBJ1-3, the V gene TRBV28; D remains ambiguous. The ends were cut back, 4 bases at V and 6 bases at J, with 19 bases in the middle. Looked up from germline, CDR1 is MDHEN and CDR2 is SYDVKM. CDR3 length: 16 residues. The CDR3 protein is CASSSLGAGRVNTIYF. DNA for the CDR3: TGTGCCAGCAGTTCTCTAGGAGCGGGGAGGGTAAACACCATATATTTT.

The chain joins TRBV19 to TRBJ1-2; maybe TRBD1 (6 bases). From germline, CDR1 is LNHDA and CDR2 SQIVND (reference sequence). The ends were cut back, 4 bases at V and 6 bases at J, with 12 bases in the middle. The CDR3 extends over 13 amino acids. Written as DNA, the CDR3 is TGTGCCAGTAGTACCATCAGACAGGATGGCTACACCTTC. Protein sequence: CASSTIRQDGYTF.

V usage is TRBV28 and J usage is TRBJ1-2; TRBD1 matches at 10 bases. The CDR3 is made up of 16 amino acids. J lost 3 bases, V lost 8 bases, and 12 bases had no gene match. Looked up from germline, CDR1 is MDHEN and CDR2 is SYDVKM. The CDR3 protein is CASLAGQGPWHYGYTF. CDR3 DNA: TGTGCCAGCCTCGCGGGACAGGGGCCTTGGCACTATGGCTACACCTTC.

V is TRBV4-3 and J is TRBJ1-6; maybe TRBD1 (5 bases). Looked up from germline, CDR1 is LGHNA and CDR2 is YSLEER. V was trimmed by 2 bases and J by 10 bases, leaving 12 bases between them. This CDR3 has 14 amino acids. The CDR3 coding sequence is TGCGCCAGCAGCCAATGGGGAGGGGCCTCACCCCTCCACTTT. It specifies CASSQWGGASPLHF.

This chain links TRBV6-4 with TRBJ1-5; TRBD1 aligns across 8 bases. V lost 2 bases and J lost 3; bases outside the gene matches: 12. CDR1 MRHNA and CDR2 SNTAGT come from the germline V gene. This CDR3 comprises 18 residues. The CDR3 sequence: CASSDPRLDRGYNQPQHF. The CDR3 DNA reads as TGTGCCAGCAGTGACCCCAGACTTGACAGGGGCTACAATCAGCCCCAGCATTTT.

The DNA of the CDR3 is TGTGCCAGTAGTTATCCGGGACAGGGTTATGAAAAACTGTTTTTT. It is translated as CASSYPGQGYEKLFF. This chain uses TRBV19 with TRBJ1-4; TRBD1 matches 9 bases. V gave up 5 bases and J gave up 6 bases; unmatched junction bases: 7. The CDR3 contains 15 residues. Germline V CDR1 and CDR2: LNHDA, SQIVND (reference sequence).

The chain couples TRBV4-1 to TRBJ2-7; no clear D gene. CDR1 and CDR2 from the germline V gene are MGHRA and YSYEKL. Trimming left V 1 base short and J 9 bases short, with 19 bases between. The CDR3 length is 15 residues. Here the CDR3 reads CASSQAFRRAFGQYF. DNA for the CDR3: TGCGCCAGCAGCCAAGCTTTTAGGAGAGCATTTGGGCAGTACTTC.

V is TRBV11-3 and J is TRBJ2-3, with D uncertain. This CDR3 is 14 amino acids long. Per the germline V gene, CDR1 is SGHNT and CDR2 is YENEEA. Trimming removed 5 bases at V and 1 base at J, with 10 bases between. The CDR3: CASSLDLGTDTQYF. CDR3 DNA sequence: TGTGCCAGCAGCCTTGACTTGGGCACAGATACGCAGTATTTT.

The rearrangement joins TRBV10-3 to TRBJ2-5, with D perhaps TRBD2 (6 bases). The V and J ends lost 1 base and 2 bases respectively, with 14 bases between them. This CDR3 spans 16 amino acids. Germline lookup yields CDR1 ENHRY and CDR2 SYGVKD. CDR3 protein: CAISEWTNSPQETQYF. The CDR3 DNA follows: TGTGCCATCAGTGAGTGGACTAACTCTCCTCAAGAGACCCAGTACTTC.

The rearrangement joins TRBV28 to TRBJ1-2; TRBD1 aligns across 10 bases. Germline trimming cut 5 bases from V and 4 bases from J; bases unmatched to any gene: 10. This CDR3 comprises 16 residues. The germline gives CDR1 MDHEN, CDR2 SYDVKM. The CDR3 protein is CASSRPDRGLSYGYTF. The CDR3 nucleotides are TGTGCCAGCAGTCGACCCGACAGGGGGCTCAGCTATGGCTACACCTTC.

J is TRBJ2-3 and V is TRBV11-2; TRBD2 aligns across 10 bases. Unmatched junction bases numbered 9, after V lost 1 base and J lost 2 bases. The CDR3 has 18 residues. Looked up from germline, CDR1 is SGHAT and CDR2 is FQNNGV. CDR3 DNA sequence: TGTGCCAGCAGCTTAGGGCTAGCGGGAGCCTATTCCACAGATACGCAGTATTTT. Translated, it gives CASSLGLAGAYSTDTQYF.

The V call is TRBV7-2, the J call TRBJ1-2, with 10 bases identical to TRBD1. The germline V gene has CDR1 SGHTA and CDR2 FQGNSA. The J segment lost 5 bases and the V segment lost 3 bases, leaving 9 bases of the junction unmatched. The CDR3 is 16 residues long. The CDR3 here is CASSLLGSDRGYGYTF. For the CDR3, the DNA is TGTGCCAGCAGCTTGCTGGGTTCGGACAGGGGGTATGGCTACACCTTC.

J is TRBJ1-6 and V is TRBV28; D call uncertain. V gave up 6 bases and J gave up 4 bases, with 13 bases separating them. The CDR3 spans 15 residues. Germline assignment: CDR1 MDHEN and CDR2 SYDVKM. CDR3 in amino acids: CASSPPTGYNSPLHF. CDR3 in DNA: TGTGCCAGCAGCCCCCCGACGGGATATAATTCACCCCTCCACTTT.

The J gene is TRBJ2-1, the V gene TRBV4-2; 7 bases agree with TRBD1. The germline V gene has CDR1 LGHNA and CDR2 YNFKEQ. V gave up 0 bases and J gave up 2 bases; unmatched junction bases: 10. The CDR3 totals 18 residues. CDR3: CASSQDFLGTATYNEQFF. The CDR3 DNA is TGTGCCAGCAGCCAAGACTTTTTGGGGACAGCCACCTACAATGAGCAGTTCTTC.

This clone was seen only once. CDR3 loop: CASSTATGNYNEQFF. CDR3 in DNA: TGTGCCAGCAGCACCGCTACGGGAAATTACAATGAGCAGTTCTTC. The chain uses TRBV7-2 and TRBJ2-1; perhaps TRBD2 as D (5 bases). The CDR3 spans 15 residues. Germline CDR1 SGHTA, CDR2 FQGNSA. V was cut by 5 bases and J by 4 bases, with 15 bases left in between.

V gene TRBV2 combines with J gene TRBJ1-5; TRBD1 is a possible D gene (5 bases). Per the germline V gene, CDR1 is SNHLY and CDR2 is FYNNEI. This CDR3 is built from 15 residues. V was cut by 3 bases and J by 0 bases, with 9 bases left in between. The CDR3 DNA reads as TGTGCCAGCAGTGATGGGGGTGATAGCAATCAGCCCCAGCATTTT. The encoded protein is CASSDGGDSNQPQHF.

The gene calls are TRBV10-3 and TRBJ1-6; 8 positions agree with TRBD1. Looked up from germline, CDR1 is ENHRY and CDR2 is SYGVKD. V lost 2 bases to trimming and J lost 15 bases; unmatched junction nucleotides: 9. The CDR3 contains 14 residues. CDR3 amino acids: CAISEGQGRYFLHF. The CDR3 region has the DNA TGTGCCATCAGTGAGGGACAGGGTAGATATTTCCTCCACTTT.

This rearrangement joins TRBV21-1 to TRBJ2-1; no DNA check was done on the table's D call, TRBD2. TRBV21-1 constitutes a pseudogene. The CDR3 contains 18 residues. The CDR3 protein is CASSKVGGLAGTPREQFF. The CDR3 nucleotides are TGTGCCAGCAGCAAAGTAGGGGGACTAGCGGGAACACCGAGGGAGCAGTTCTTC.

The V gene is TRBV18, the J gene TRBJ2-3, with 8 bases lining up with TRBD1. CDR3 size: 16 residues. Germline trimming cut 4 bases from V and 6 bases from J; bases unmatched to any gene: 12. Per the germline V gene, CDR1 is KGHSH and CDR2 is LQKENI. As DNA, the CDR3 is TGTGCCAGCTCACGGCCGGGACAGGCCCCGTACGATACGCAGTATTTT. Residues: CASSRPGQAPYDTQYF. Looking up the rest from reference TRBV18 and TRBJ2-3 gives the full variable domain: NAGVMQNPRHLVRRRGQEARLRCSPMKGHSHVYWYRQLPEEGLKFMVYLQKENIIDESGMPKERFSAEFPKEGPSILRIQQVVRGDSAAYFCASSRPGQAPYDTQYFGPGTRLTVL.

This rearrangement joins TRBV16 to TRBJ2-3; perhaps D is TRBD1 or TRBD2 (6 bases each). The V and J ends lost 0 bases and 4 bases respectively, with 17 bases between them. Germline-derived CDR1 and CDR2 are KGHSY and FQNENV. This CDR3 has 17 residues. The CDR3: CASSQSRGRGGADTQYF. The CDR3 DNA reads as TGTGCCAGCAGCCAATCTCGTGGCAGGGGAGGAGCAGATACGCAGTATTTT.